This TCR beta chain comes out of a study of blood T cell repertoires in COVID-19. The protocol was immunoSEQ multiplex PCR, while the TCRdb copy is restricted to in-frame clones and leaves out a portion. The profile shows a few hundred thousand clones, around 87% of them singletons. The germline V gene encodes CDR1 MDHEN and CDR2 SYDVKM. The CDR3 spans 12 residues. V gave up 1 base and J gave up 11 bases; unmatched junction bases: 3. This chain uses TRBV28 with TRBJ1-1; TRBD1 matches 8 bases. The receptor was isolated from a middle-aged man in a cohort exposed to, infected with or recovered from COVID-19 (not recorded which). Sequenced sample: PBMCs or T cells enriched from blood (not recorded which). The DNA of the CDR3 is TGTGCCAGCAGTTTATCCGACAGGGGTGCTTTCTTT. Translated: CASSLSDRGAFF. The whole variable domain, remainder taken from reference TRBV28 and TRBJ1-1, is DVKVTQSSRYLVKRTGEKVFLECVQDMDHENMFWYRQDPGLGLRLIYFSYDVKMKEKGDIPEGYSVSREKKERFSLILESASTNQTSMYLCASSLSDRGAFFGQGTRLTVV.